This T cell receptor (beta chain) was sequenced for a study of T cell changes during pregnancy in multiple sclerosis. TCRdb's table, derived via immunoSEQ multiplex PCR, lists solely in-frame clones and lacks some. The sample comprises about 97,000 clones, over 75% of which are singletons, and just over 0.75% rests with the top ten. Per germline, CDR1 MNHNS and CDR2 SASEGT. The germline V and J ends were trimmed by 3 bases and 5 bases, with 10 bases remaining between them. CDR3 length equals 14 residues. Sample: peripheral blood, taken in the second trimester of pregnancy. This receptor was identified in a female donor in good health, enrolled as a control in a pregnancy study. The chain is built from TRBV6-1 and TRBJ1-4; no firm D call. CDR3 sequence (DNA): TGTGCCAGCAGTGATGAGTGGGCGAATGAAAAACTGTTTTTT. It yields the protein CASSDEWANEKLFF.